This entry concerns a single T cell receptor beta chain. No antigen is known for it. Data came from immunoSEQ multiplex PCR; TCRdb stores just in-frame clones and leaves some out. Here the sample spans 150,000 or so clones, under 95% being singletons. The sample originates from a study of T cell responses to AZD1222 COVID-19 vaccine. At the level of the study: Pooled in the analysis were second doses at about 4 or about 12 weeks. General study results and limits: No repertoire was sampled before or during the peak T cell response, only after it. Clonal diversity was possibly underestimated, and the donors were mostly white British, with more females. Spike was spanned by vaccine-associated CD4 TCRs, which were dominant at 160-218 and 743-854.

Germline CDR1 and CDR2: KGHDR and SFDVKD. The CDR3 is 12 amino acids. The V end was cut by 9 bases, the J end by 6 bases, with 11 bases between. V and J are TRBV24-1 and TRBJ1-5; possible D gene TRBD1, 6 bases. This sequence was found in an adult in good health. The input for sequencing was peripheral blood, taken on day 0 of AZD1222 vaccination. CDR3 nucleotides: TGTGCCACCTCACAGGGCCCTCAGCCCCAGCATTTT. Its protein product is CATSQGPQPQHF.